This T cell receptor (beta chain) derives from a study of T-cell memory formation after mild COVID-19. The germline V gene encodes CDR1 MGHRA and CDR2 YSYEKL. The CDR3 has 14 amino acids. Between the trimmed V and J ends, which lost 4 bases and 4 bases, there was a span of 10 bases. Constant-segment primers served in 5'RACE that generated TCR alpha and TCR beta cDNA libraries bearing sample barcodes and UMIs. One entry per CDR3 protein results from TCRdb running MiXCR on the 5' RACE reads. Of about 190,000 distinct CDR3 sequences listed, under 12% were seen once; the top ten hold approximately 2.8%. In regard to this clonotype: Its antigen is unknown.

Study-level findings and limits: Still unconfirmed is whether the second-wave clones peaking on day 37 recognized SARS-CoV-2. Clones that contracted clustered mainly in CM and EM if CD4+ and in EMRA if CD8+. Contracting clones from day 15 to 85 showed balanced CD4/CD8; later expanders favored CD4+.

The sample comprised PBMCs or a T cell subset sorted from them (not recorded which). This rearrangement joins TRBV4-1 to TRBJ1-4, with no clear D. This TCR was sampled from a man between 18 and 29 years old who had mild COVID-19 (a few samples of this study predate the infection). Cell type and time point are not known. DNA for the CDR3: TGCGCCAGCAGCCCGTCAGAGATTAATGAAAAACTGTTTTTT. It encodes CASSPSEINEKLFF.